What follows are 18 T cell receptor beta chains derived from one specimen sequenced in a study of T-cell memory formation after mild COVID-19. TCRdb reprocessed the 5' RACE reads via MiXCR and lists one record per CDR3 protein. The sample contains 560,000 or so distinct CDR3 sequences, 15% to 20% of which appear only once. The source material was PBMCs or a T cell subset sorted from them (not recorded which). The receptor source for this set is an adult woman who had mild COVID-19 (a few samples of this study predate the infection). Cell type and time point are not known.

This chain links TRBV6-6 with TRBJ2-5; TRBD1 agrees at 8 bases. The CDR3 contains 14 residues. CDR1 is MNHNY, CDR2 SVGAGI, per germline (reference sequence). The trim removed 5 bases at V and 6 bases at J, leaving 8 bases unmatched. The CDR3 nucleotides read TGTGCCAGCAGTCCGACAGGGGTTTTAAAGACCCAGTACTTC. Protein: CASSPTGVLKTQYF.

Only a few counts were recorded for this clonotype. This rearrangement joins TRBV20-1 to TRBJ1-2, with D tentatively TRBD1 (6 bases). The CDR3 has 14 residues. Between the trimmed V and J ends, which lost 0 bases and 4 bases, there was a span of 12 bases. Germline V gene data show CDR1 as DFQATT and CDR2 as SNEGSKA (reference sequence). The CDR3, as DNA: TGCAGTGCTAGAGACCAACGGACAGTCTATGGCTACACCTTC. This codes for CSARDQRTVYGYTF.

Notes on this clonotype: The junction does not match germline at one end; this may be a read error. The chain employs TRBV18 and TRBJ2-4; 9 nucleotides line up with TRBD1. CDR3 size: 16 residues. Looked up from germline, CDR1 is KGHSH and CDR2 is LQKENI. The CDR3 loop is CASSSEQGAPKNIQYF. The CDR3 nucleotides are TGTGCCAGCTCATCAGAACAGGGGGCTCCCAAGAACATTCAGTACTTC. Full variable domain (remainder filled in from reference TRBV18 and TRBJ2-4): NAGVMQNPRHLVRRRGQEARLRCSPMKGHSHVYWYRQLPEEGLKFMVYLQKENIIDESGMPKERFSAEFPKEGPSILRIQQVVRGDSAAYFCASSSEQGAPKNIQYFGAGTRLSVL.

J is TRBJ1-4 and V is TRBV6-5, with a possible D match to TRBD1 (5 bases). CDR1 and CDR2 from the germline V gene are MNHEY and SVGAGI. V was trimmed by 2 bases and J by 8 bases, leaving 12 bases between them. The CDR3 is 14 residues long. In nucleotides, the CDR3 is TGTGCCAGCAGTTACACGCAGGGTAGAGAAAAACTGTTTTTT. Protein product: CASSYTQGREKLFF.

This clonotype was seen a handful of times. The chain couples TRBV20-1 to TRBJ2-7; D could derive from TRBD1 or TRBD2 (5 bases each). Germline lookup yields CDR1 DFQATT and CDR2 SNEGSKA (reference sequence). This CDR3 has 14 residues. Trimming left V 4 bases short and J 6 bases short, with 19 bases between. The CDR3 here is CSAIPSGRIREQYF. CDR3 nucleotide sequence: TGCAGTGCTATCCCATCAGGGAGAATACGCGAGCAGTACTTC.

J is TRBJ2-5 and V is TRBV18; D gene uncertain. There are 14 residues in the CDR3. In germline, CDR1 is KGHSH, CDR2 LQKENI. Trimming removed 3 bases at V and 2 bases at J, with 10 bases between. The CDR3, as DNA: TGTGCCAGCTCACCGGTCGAGGTTCAAGAGACCCAGTACTTC. Translating it yields CASSPVEVQETQYF.

The chain is built from TRBV24-1 and TRBJ1-5; D unclear. This CDR3 is built from 14 residues. Trimming stripped 5 bases from V and 6 bases from J, with 13 bases between. Germline V lookup: CDR1 KGHDR, CDR2 SFDVKD. The CDR3: CATSAARSGQPQHF. The CDR3 region has the DNA TGTGCCACCAGTGCGGCGAGGTCCGGTCAGCCCCAGCATTTT.

The CDR3 DNA reads as TGTGCCATCCGAGAGAAGGCCAACTATGGCTACACCTTC. Amino acids: CAIREKANYGYTF. The chain links TRBV10-3 to TRBJ1-2; D is unresolved. The germline CDR1 and CDR2 sequences are ENHRY and SYGVKD. The V and J ends lost 8 bases and 2 bases respectively, with 12 bases between them. The CDR3 contains 13 residues.

This chain joins TRBV5-1 and TRBJ2-7, with a tentative D call TRBD2 (5 bases). Trimming removed 4 bases at V and 4 bases at J, with 21 bases between. The CDR3 has 16 residues. The germline gives CDR1 SGHRS, CDR2 YFSETQ. The CDR3 nucleotides are TGCGCCAGCAGCCCGACGGGTGAGGGAGCTGGTTACGAGCAGTACTTC. It specifies CASSPTGEGAGYEQYF.

V and J are TRBV6-1 and TRBJ1-5; TRBD1 might be the D (5 bases). Germline V gene sequence: CDR1 MNHNS, CDR2 SASEGT. This CDR3 is 17 amino acids long. V was pared by 1 base and J by 2 bases, with 15 bases between. This CDR3 reads CASSEDDAGVGNQPQHF. CDR3 in DNA: TGTGCCAGCAGTGAAGACGATGCGGGGGTAGGCAATCAGCCCCAGCATTTT.

The sample holds many counts of this clonotype. V and J are TRBV10-3 and TRBJ2-7; 10 bases map to TRBD2. V lost 8 bases, J lost 3 bases, and 10 bases stayed unmatched. The CDR3 consists of 15 residues. Germline V gene lookup returns CDR1 ENHRY and CDR2 SYGVKD. The CDR3 loop reads CAIGGAGGGLYEQYF. The CDR3 nucleotides read TGTGCCATCGGCGGAGCGGGAGGGGGGCTCTACGAGCAGTACTTC.

This clonotype has only a few counts. This chain connects TRBV11-3 to TRBJ1-1; D possibly corresponds to TRBD1 (5 bases). Germline V CDR1 and CDR2: SGHNT, YENEEA. The CDR3 runs 14 residues. V shed 3 bases and J shed 2 bases, with 10 bases lying between them. The CDR3 sequence: CASSFHQGNTEAFF. DNA of the CDR3: TGTGCCAGCAGCTTTCATCAGGGAAACACTGAAGCTTTCTTT. Filled out from reference TRBV11-3 and TRBJ1-1, the complete variable domain reads EAGVVQSPRYKIIEKKQPVAFWCNPISGHNTLYWYLQNLGQGPELLIRYENEEAVDDSQLPKDRFSAERLKGVDSTLKIQPAELGDSAVYLCASSFHQGNTEAFFGQGTRLTVV.

The CDR3 region has the DNA TGTGCCAGCAGCTTAGCGCTCGTACTAGCGGGTGGGACCTACAATGAGCAGTTCTTC. Translation gives CASSLALVLAGGTYNEQFF. This chain links TRBV7-9 with TRBJ2-1; 9 positions match TRBD2. This CDR3 has 19 amino acids. CDR1 and CDR2 from the germline V gene are SEHNR and FQNEAQ (reference sequence). The trim removed 0 bases at V and 2 bases at J, leaving 11 bases unmatched.

This clonotype has a count of ten or more. The chain employs TRBV5-1 and TRBJ1-5; D remains unclear. V was cut by 0 bases and J by 5 bases, with 6 bases left in between. The CDR3 consists of 13 residues. Per the germline V gene, CDR1 is SGHRS and CDR2 is YFSETQ. The DNA for the CDR3 is TGCGCCAGCAGCTTGGCCCCGGATCAGCCCCAGCATTTT. Protein sequence: CASSLAPDQPQHF.

V gene TRBV18 combines with J gene TRBJ2-1; 7 positions match TRBD1. The CDR3 loop spans 17 amino acids. V was pared by 6 bases and J by 2 bases, with 13 bases of the junction left unmatched. The germline V gene encodes CDR1 KGHSH and CDR2 LQKENI. The CDR3 protein is CASSQRGWDSTYNEQFF. For the CDR3, the DNA is TGTGCCAGCTCCCAAAGGGGGTGGGACAGCACCTACAATGAGCAGTTCTTC. The full variable domain, completed using reference TRBV18 and TRBJ2-1, is NAGVMQNPRHLVRRRGQEARLRCSPMKGHSHVYWYRQLPEEGLKFMVYLQKENIIDESGMPKERFSAEFPKEGPSILRIQQVVRGDSAAYFCASSQRGWDSTYNEQFFGPGTRLTVL.

The CDR3 bases are TGTGCCAGCAGCCTGAGGGGCAGGGGTAACTATGGCTACACCTTC. Protein sequence: CASSLRGRGNYGYTF. The V call is TRBV5-6, the J call TRBJ1-2; D perhaps matches TRBD1 (6 bases). Between the trimmed V and J ends, which lost 4 bases and 1 base, there was a span of 14 bases. The CDR3 is 15 residues long. Germline V gene lookup returns CDR1 SGHDT and CDR2 YYEEEE.

This clonotype was seen a few times. J is TRBJ2-7 and V is TRBV7-6; TRBD1 matches at 7 bases. With 3 bases clipped from V and 6 bases from J, the junction kept 5 bases outside the gene matches. CDR1 is SGHVS, CDR2 FNYEAQ, per germline. The CDR3 runs to 13 residues. The CDR3 spells CASSFGRDSEQYF. The CDR3 DNA is TGTGCCAGCAGCTTCGGTCGGGACAGCGAGCAGTACTTC.

The chain is built from TRBV9 and TRBJ1-2; D is possibly TRBD1 (6 bases). Germline values: CDR1 SGDLS, CDR2 YYNGEE. Trimming took 0 bases from V and 9 from J, leaving 12 bases between them. This CDR3 comprises 13 residues. DNA for the CDR3: TGTGCCAGCAGCGTAGATCCGGGGGCCAGCTACACCTTC. It specifies CASSVDPGASYTF.